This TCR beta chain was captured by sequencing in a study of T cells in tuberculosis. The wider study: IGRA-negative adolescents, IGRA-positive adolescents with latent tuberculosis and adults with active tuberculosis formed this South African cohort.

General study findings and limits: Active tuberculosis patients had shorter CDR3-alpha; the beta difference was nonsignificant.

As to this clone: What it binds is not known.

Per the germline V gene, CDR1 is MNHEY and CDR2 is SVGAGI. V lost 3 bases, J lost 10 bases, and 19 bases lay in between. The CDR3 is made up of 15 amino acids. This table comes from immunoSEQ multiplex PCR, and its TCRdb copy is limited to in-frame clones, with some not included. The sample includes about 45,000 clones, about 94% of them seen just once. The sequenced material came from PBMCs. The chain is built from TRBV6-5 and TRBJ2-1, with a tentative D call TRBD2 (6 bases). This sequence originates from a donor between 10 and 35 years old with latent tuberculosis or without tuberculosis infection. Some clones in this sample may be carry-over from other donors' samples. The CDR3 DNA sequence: TGTGCCAGCAGTTATAGTGGGGACTGGAGGGCCGAGCAGTTCTTC. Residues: CASSYSGDWRAEQFF.